This T cell receptor beta chain was captured in a study of T cells after somatic rescue of genetic block. Produced via immunoSEQ multiplex PCR; TCRdb's table is partial and in-frame only. The table lists tens of thousands of clones, 92% of them singletons. V shed 5 bases, J shed 2 bases, and the junction held 8 bases outside the gene matches. This CDR3 has 16 residues. From germline, CDR1 is SGDLS and CDR2 YYNGEE. The sequence was collected from a man aged 35-49 years. Sequencing used peripheral blood mononuclear cells (PBMCs). This chain uses TRBV9 with TRBJ2-3; 10 nucleotides align to TRBD1. The CDR3 is CASRRGQGDYTDTQYF. Written as DNA, the CDR3 is TGTGCCAGCAGACGCGGACAGGGGGATTACACAGATACGCAGTATTTT.